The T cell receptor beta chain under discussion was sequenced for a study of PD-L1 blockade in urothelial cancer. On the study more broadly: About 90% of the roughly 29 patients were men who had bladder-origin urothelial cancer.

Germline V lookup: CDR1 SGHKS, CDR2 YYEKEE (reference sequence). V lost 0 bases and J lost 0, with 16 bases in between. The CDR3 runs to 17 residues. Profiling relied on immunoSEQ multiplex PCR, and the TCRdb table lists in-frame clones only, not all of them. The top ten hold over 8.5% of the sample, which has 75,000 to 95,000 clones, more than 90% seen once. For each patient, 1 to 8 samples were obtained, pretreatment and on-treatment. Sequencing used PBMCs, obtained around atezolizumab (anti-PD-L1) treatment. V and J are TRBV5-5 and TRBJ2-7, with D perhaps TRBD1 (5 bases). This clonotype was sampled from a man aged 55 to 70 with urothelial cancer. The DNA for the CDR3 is TGTGCCAGCAGCTTGGCCCCAGGGCGAGGTAACTCCTACGAGCAGTACTTC. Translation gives CASSLAPGRGNSYEQYF. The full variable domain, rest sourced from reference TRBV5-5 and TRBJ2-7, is DAGVTQSPTHLIKTRGQQVTLRCSPISGHKSVSWYQQVLGQGPQFIFQYYEKEERGRGNFPDRFSARQFPNYSSELNVNALLLGDSALYLCASSLAPGRGNSYEQYFGPGTRLTVT.